Listed below are T cell receptor beta chains from one sample, sequenced in a study of blood T cell repertoires in COVID-19. TCRdb keeps only in-frame clones here, not all; method: immunoSEQ multiplex PCR. Among about 480,000 clones listed, approximately 91% were seen once. Sequences were obtained from peripheral blood. The source of these receptors is a woman in her forties or fifties with COVID-19, enrolled during active disease. Both conserved end residues are part of each CDR3. D genes are given only for firm matches. Rows may omit the clone size; those that give it use once, few, many or a size class.

v_call: TRBV9
d_call: .
clone_size: once
j_call: TRBJ1-6
cdr3_length: 13
cdr3_nt: TGTGCCAGCAGCGTACTCGGGGATTCACCCCTCCACTTT
cdr3_aa: CASSVLGDSPLHF

v_call: TRBV18
d_call: TRBD1
clone_size: .
j_call: TRBJ1-1
cdr3_length: 17
cdr3_nt: TGTGCCAGCTCACCACTTAGGACAGGGGGGAAGAACACTGAAGCTTTCTTT
cdr3_aa: CASSPLRTGGKNTEAFF

v_call: TRBV12-3/TRBV12-4
d_call: .
clone_size: few
j_call: TRBJ1-1
cdr3_length: 12
cdr3_nt: TGTGCCAGCAGTTTCGGTGACACTGAAGCTTTCTTT
cdr3_aa: CASSFGDTEAFF

v_call: TRBV19
d_call: TRBD1
clone_size: .
j_call: TRBJ1-5
cdr3_length: 15
cdr3_nt: TGTGCCAGTACCCCCCTGGGACAGGGCGATCAGCCCCAGCATTTT
cdr3_aa: CASTPLGQGDQPQHF

v_call: TRBV21-1
d_call: .
clone_size: .
j_call: TRBJ2-3
cdr3_length: 15
cdr3_nt: TGTGCCAGCAGCAAAACCCCAGGGGGCACAGATACGCAGTATTTT
cdr3_aa: CASSKTPGGTDTQYF

v_call: TRBV6-6
d_call: .
clone_size: .
j_call: TRBJ2-4
cdr3_length: 16
cdr3_nt: TGTGCCAGCAGTCCCTCGGGGACACTAGCCAAAAACATTCAGTACTTC
cdr3_aa: CASSPSGTLAKNIQYF

v_call: TRBV5-4
d_call: .
clone_size: .
j_call: TRBJ2-7
cdr3_length: 13
cdr3_nt: TGTGCCAGCAGCCGCGGAGGGTCCTACGAGCAGTACTTC
cdr3_aa: CASSRGGSYEQYF

v_call: TRBV30
d_call: .
clone_size: few
j_call: TRBJ1-5
cdr3_length: 13
cdr3_nt: TGTGCCTGGAGTCCCATCGGGGATCAGCCCCAGCATTTT
cdr3_aa: CAWSPIGDQPQHF

v_call: TRBV5-1
d_call: .
clone_size: .
j_call: TRBJ1-1
cdr3_length: 14
cdr3_nt: TGCGCCAGCCAAGGGGCAGGGCTAGACACTGAAGCTTTCTTT
cdr3_aa: CASQGAGLDTEAFF

v_call: TRBV5-6
d_call: .
clone_size: .
j_call: TRBJ2-7
cdr3_length: 14
cdr3_nt: TGTGCCAGCAGCTTGCAACAGAGCTTCTACGAGCAGTACTTC
cdr3_aa: CASSLQQSFYEQYF

v_call: TRBV18
d_call: .
clone_size: .
j_call: TRBJ2-6
cdr3_length: 15
cdr3_nt: TGTGCCAGCTCACGAACAGGGACTGGGGCCAACGTCCTGACTTTC
cdr3_aa: CASSRTGTGANVLTF

v_call: TRBV19
d_call: TRBD2
clone_size: .
j_call: TRBJ2-1
cdr3_length: 16
cdr3_nt: TGTGCCAGTAGTCTACCGGGAGGCCAGCGGTACAATGAGCAGTTCTTC
cdr3_aa: CASSLPGGQRYNEQFF

v_call: TRBV12-3/TRBV12-4
d_call: .
clone_size: .
j_call: TRBJ1-6
cdr3_length: 13
cdr3_nt: TGTGCCAGCAGTCGGACAGTAAATTCACCCCTCCACTTT
cdr3_aa: CASSRTVNSPLHF

v_call: TRBV3-1/TRBV3-2
d_call: TRBD1
clone_size: .
j_call: TRBJ1-5
cdr3_length: 16
cdr3_nt: TGTGCCAGCAGTTTAGGGACAGGGATGAAAGATCAGCCCCAGCATTTT
cdr3_aa: CASSLGTGMKDQPQHF

v_call: TRBV6-6
d_call: TRBD1
clone_size: .
j_call: TRBJ1-2
cdr3_length: 17
cdr3_nt: TGTGCCAGCAGTCGGACAGGGGACACTTTAGCTAACTATGGCTACACCTTC
cdr3_aa: CASSRTGDTLANYGYTF

v_call: TRBV11-3
d_call: TRBD2
clone_size: .
j_call: TRBJ2-5
cdr3_length: 17
cdr3_nt: TGTGCCAGCAGCCGTGGGACTAGCGGGGGATCGGGGGAGACCCAGTACTTC
cdr3_aa: CASSRGTSGGSGETQYF

v_call: TRBV7-9
d_call: .
clone_size: .
j_call: TRBJ1-1
cdr3_length: 12
cdr3_nt: TGTGCCAGCAGCCCGACAGATTTGGGAGCTTTCTTT
cdr3_aa: CASSPTDLGAFF

v_call: TRBV12-5
d_call: .
clone_size: .
j_call: TRBJ1-5
cdr3_length: 16
cdr3_nt: TGTGCTAGTGGTTTGGTACTCTCAGGGTTTCATCAGCCCCAGCATTTT
cdr3_aa: CASGLVLSGFHQPQHF

v_call: TRBV5-1
d_call: TRBD2
clone_size: .
j_call: TRBJ2-2
cdr3_length: 14
cdr3_nt: TGCGCCAGCAGTCGGACTAGCGGGGTCGGGGAGCTGTTTTTT
cdr3_aa: CASSRTSGVGELFF

v_call: TRBV13
d_call: TRBD1
clone_size: .
j_call: TRBJ2-7
cdr3_length: 14
cdr3_nt: TGTGCCAGCAGCCTCCCAGGGGGCACGACTGAGCAGTACTTC
cdr3_aa: CASSLPGGTTEQYF

v_call: TRBV7-2
d_call: .
clone_size: .
j_call: TRBJ1-1
cdr3_length: 14
cdr3_nt: TGTGCCAGCAGGGGGGGGCTAGTTAACACTGAAGCTTTCTTT
cdr3_aa: CASRGGLVNTEAFF

v_call: TRBV6-1
d_call: .
clone_size: .
j_call: TRBJ2-3
cdr3_length: 16
cdr3_nt: TGTGCCAGCAGTGCCCCAGGAGGGGCCGACTTAGACACGCAGTATTTT
cdr3_aa: CASSAPGGADLDTQYF

v_call: TRBV7-9
d_call: .
clone_size: .
j_call: TRBJ1-1
cdr3_length: 15
cdr3_nt: TGTGCCAGCAGCCCTATCACAGGTGTGAACACTGAAGCTTTCTTT
cdr3_aa: CASSPITGVNTEAFF

v_call: TRBV3-1/TRBV3-2
d_call: .
clone_size: .
j_call: TRBJ1-2
cdr3_length: 18
cdr3_nt: TGTGCCAGCAGCCAAGATCCCACACTACGGAATGTACCTTATGGCTACACCTTC
cdr3_aa: CASSQDPTLRNVPYGYTF

v_call: TRBV28
d_call: .
clone_size: .
j_call: TRBJ1-1
cdr3_length: 13
cdr3_nt: TGTGCCATAATCCGTCCGTTGAACACTGAAGCTTTCTTT
cdr3_aa: CAIIRPLNTEAFF

v_call: TRBV19
d_call: .
clone_size: .
j_call: TRBJ2-2
cdr3_length: 15
cdr3_nt: TGTGCCAGTAGTATATCGGGACAGAACACCGGGGAGCTGTTTTTT
cdr3_aa: CASSISGQNTGELFF

v_call: TRBV28
d_call: .
clone_size: .
j_call: TRBJ1-2
cdr3_length: 14
cdr3_nt: TGTGCCAGCAGATCGTCGGGGTATGACTATGGCTACACCTTC
cdr3_aa: CASRSSGYDYGYTF

v_call: TRBV19
d_call: TRBD1
clone_size: .
j_call: TRBJ1-4
cdr3_length: 17
cdr3_nt: TGTGCCCATAACCGGGACAGGGGGGTCTGGGACCGCGAAAAACTGTTTTTT
cdr3_aa: CAHNRDRGVWDREKLFF

v_call: TRBV21-1
d_call: .
clone_size: .
j_call: TRBJ1-5
cdr3_length: 18
cdr3_nt: TGTGCCAGCAGCTACCGGGACAGGGGTTCGTTGGGCAATCAGCCCCAGCATTTT
cdr3_aa: CASSYRDRGSLGNQPQHF

v_call: TRBV5-1
d_call: .
clone_size: .
j_call: TRBJ1-1
cdr3_length: 14
cdr3_nt: TGCGCCAGCAGCTTAGGGCAGGGCGGTACTGAAGCTTTCTTT
cdr3_aa: CASSLGQGGTEAFF

v_call: TRBV7-3
d_call: .
clone_size: .
j_call: TRBJ2-1
cdr3_length: 16
cdr3_nt: TGTGCCAGCAGCTTAACCTACAGGTCCTCCTACAATGAGCAGTTCTTC
cdr3_aa: CASSLTYRSSYNEQFF

v_call: TRBV28
d_call: .
clone_size: .
j_call: TRBJ1-3
cdr3_length: 15
cdr3_nt: TGTGCCAGCAGTCCGACGGAAGGAGCTGGAAACACCATATATTTT
cdr3_aa: CASSPTEGAGNTIYF

v_call: TRBV27
d_call: TRBD1
clone_size: .
j_call: TRBJ2-7
cdr3_length: 14
cdr3_nt: TGTGCCAGCAGGCATTCGGGACAGGGGCACGAGCAGTACTTC
cdr3_aa: CASRHSGQGHEQYF

v_call: TRBV11-3
d_call: .
clone_size: once
j_call: TRBJ2-2
cdr3_length: 14
cdr3_nt: TGTGCCAGCAGCTGGCAGGCGAACACCGGGGAGCTGTTTTTT
cdr3_aa: CASSWQANTGELFF

v_call: TRBV5-6
d_call: TRBD1
clone_size: .
j_call: TRBJ2-7
cdr3_length: 18
cdr3_nt: TGTGCCAGCAGCGACAGGGGGGAGTTTCTAAATAAGGGCTACGAGCAGTACTTC
cdr3_aa: CASSDRGEFLNKGYEQYF

v_call: TRBV3-1/TRBV3-2
d_call: TRBD1
clone_size: .
j_call: TRBJ1-2
cdr3_length: 13
cdr3_nt: TGTGCCAGCAGCCAAGGAACAGGGGGAGGCTACACCTTC
cdr3_aa: CASSQGTGGGYTF

v_call: TRBV29-1
d_call: TRBD1
clone_size: .
j_call: TRBJ1-3
cdr3_length: 13
cdr3_nt: TGCAGCGTTCCGGACAGGGCTGGAAACACCATATATTTT
cdr3_aa: CSVPDRAGNTIYF

v_call: TRBV28
d_call: .
clone_size: once
j_call: TRBJ2-7
cdr3_length: 12
cdr3_nt: TGTGCCAGCAGTTTGAGGAGTTACGAGCAGTACTTC
cdr3_aa: CASSLRSYEQYF

v_call: TRBV5-4
d_call: TRBD1
clone_size: .
j_call: TRBJ1-1
cdr3_length: 16
cdr3_nt: TGTGCCAGCAGCTTGGGGTTAGGGGGCCAGAACACTGAAGCTTTCTTT
cdr3_aa: CASSLGLGGQNTEAFF

v_call: TRBV5-1
d_call: TRBD1
clone_size: .
j_call: TRBJ1-3
cdr3_length: 16
cdr3_nt: TGCGCCAGCAGCTTGGTCCCTGGACAGGCTGGAAACACCATATATTTT
cdr3_aa: CASSLVPGQAGNTIYF

v_call: TRBV5-4
d_call: .
clone_size: .
j_call: TRBJ1-1
cdr3_length: 13
cdr3_nt: TGTGCCAGCAGTCGACAGACTAACACTGAAGCTTTCTTT
cdr3_aa: CASSRQTNTEAFF

v_call: TRBV7-3
d_call: .
clone_size: .
j_call: TRBJ2-6
cdr3_length: 16
cdr3_nt: TGTGCCAGCAGCTTGGAGGGGGCTACGGGGGCCAACGTCCTGACTTTC
cdr3_aa: CASSLEGATGANVLTF

v_call: TRBV2
d_call: TRBD2
clone_size: .
j_call: TRBJ2-3
cdr3_length: 15
cdr3_nt: TGTGCCAGCAGTTTCAGCGGGGGAACCACAGATACGCAGTATTTT
cdr3_aa: CASSFSGGTTDTQYF

v_call: TRBV12-5
d_call: TRBD1
clone_size: .
j_call: TRBJ1-1
cdr3_length: 15
cdr3_nt: TGTGCTAGTGGTTTGGGGGACAGGGGGAACACTGAAGCTTTCTTT
cdr3_aa: CASGLGDRGNTEAFF

v_call: TRBV5-4
d_call: .
clone_size: .
j_call: TRBJ1-1
cdr3_length: 15
cdr3_nt: TGTGCCAGCAGCTTGGCCCAAAGGGGGAACACTGAAGCTTTCTTT
cdr3_aa: CASSLAQRGNTEAFF

v_call: TRBV3-1/TRBV3-2
d_call: .
clone_size: once
j_call: TRBJ1-2
cdr3_length: 14
cdr3_nt: TGTGCCAGCAGCCAAGGTTCAGGGATCTATGGCTACACCTTC
cdr3_aa: CASSQGSGIYGYTF

v_call: TRBV5-6
d_call: TRBD2
clone_size: few
j_call: TRBJ2-7
cdr3_length: 17
cdr3_nt: TGTGCCAGCAGCTTGGGACTAGCGGGGGGAAGCTCCTACGAGCAGTACTTC
cdr3_aa: CASSLGLAGGSSYEQYF

v_call: TRBV5-1
d_call: TRBD1
clone_size: .
j_call: TRBJ2-1
cdr3_length: 17
cdr3_nt: TGCGCCAGCAGTTGGGTAGAGACAGGGAGCTCCTACAATGAGCAGTTCTTC
cdr3_aa: CASSWVETGSSYNEQFF

v_call: TRBV12-5
d_call: TRBD1
clone_size: few
j_call: TRBJ1-6
cdr3_length: 15
cdr3_nt: TGTGCTAGTGGTTCGCTGGACAGGTGGAATTCACCCCTCCACTTT
cdr3_aa: CASGSLDRWNSPLHF

v_call: TRBV21-1
d_call: .
clone_size: .
j_call: TRBJ2-3
cdr3_length: 16
cdr3_nt: TGTGCCAGCAGCAAAAAGGGTTGGGGGGGCTCCAATACGCAGTATTTT
cdr3_aa: CASSKKGWGGSNTQYF

v_call: TRBV19
d_call: .
clone_size: .
j_call: TRBJ1-1
cdr3_length: 14
cdr3_nt: TGTGCCAGTAGTATCGGACTCATGAACACTGAAGCTTTCTTT
cdr3_aa: CASSIGLMNTEAFF

v_call: TRBV19
d_call: TRBD2
clone_size: .
j_call: TRBJ2-7
cdr3_length: 16
cdr3_nt: TGTGCCACCTCTCCGGAGCGGGGGGGCTTGGGCTACGAGCAGTACTTC
cdr3_aa: CATSPERGGLGYEQYF

v_call: TRBV15
d_call: TRBD1
clone_size: once
j_call: TRBJ1-6
cdr3_length: 14
cdr3_nt: TGTGCCACCAGCCACACAGGGGTGGATTCACCCCTCCACTTT
cdr3_aa: CATSHTGVDSPLHF